This T cell receptor beta chain was retrieved from a study of PD-L1 blockade in urothelial cancer. Study context: Treatment start was followed by blood analysis at 3 weeks (second dose) and again at 6 weeks. Blood samples contained a median 141,255 T cells.

Described time point: pretreatment peripheral blood. The CDR3 sequence is 13 residues long. The V gene lost 8 bases and the J gene lost 3 bases, with 10 bases spanning the gap. Looked up from germline, CDR1 is MNHEY and CDR2 is SVGAGI. Clones were sequenced by immunoSEQ multiplex PCR, and TCRdb holds only the in-frame ones, with some missing. The table includes about 16,000 clones, roughly 90% detected once. The gene calls are TRBV6-5 and TRBJ2-2; tentatively, D is TRBD2 (6 bases). The sample was PBMCs, taken around atezolizumab (anti-PD-L1) treatment. The TCR originated in a man between 70 and 80 years old with urothelial cancer. The CDR3 region is CASYGRYTGELFF. The CDR3 region has the DNA TGTGCCAGCTACGGGAGATACACCGGGGAGCTGTTTTTT.